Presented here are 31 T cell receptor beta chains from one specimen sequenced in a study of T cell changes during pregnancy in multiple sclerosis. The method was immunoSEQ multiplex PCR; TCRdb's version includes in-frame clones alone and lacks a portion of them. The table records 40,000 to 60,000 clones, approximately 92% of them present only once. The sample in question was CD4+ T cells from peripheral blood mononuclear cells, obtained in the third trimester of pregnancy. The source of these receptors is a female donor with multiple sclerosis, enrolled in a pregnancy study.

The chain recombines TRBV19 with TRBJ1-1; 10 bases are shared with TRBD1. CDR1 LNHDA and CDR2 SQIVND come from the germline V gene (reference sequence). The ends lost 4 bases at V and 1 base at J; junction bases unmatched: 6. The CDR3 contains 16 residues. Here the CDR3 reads CASSTGQGGWNTEAFF. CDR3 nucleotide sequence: TGTGCCAGTAGTACCGGACAGGGGGGATGGAACACTGAAGCTTTCTTT.

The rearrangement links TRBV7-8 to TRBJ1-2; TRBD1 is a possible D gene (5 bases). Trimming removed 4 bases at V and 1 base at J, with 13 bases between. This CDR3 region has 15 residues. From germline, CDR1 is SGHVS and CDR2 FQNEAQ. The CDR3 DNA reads TGTGCCAGCAGCTCAGGGACTGTTGATAACTATGGCTACACCTTC. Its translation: CASSSGTVDNYGYTF.

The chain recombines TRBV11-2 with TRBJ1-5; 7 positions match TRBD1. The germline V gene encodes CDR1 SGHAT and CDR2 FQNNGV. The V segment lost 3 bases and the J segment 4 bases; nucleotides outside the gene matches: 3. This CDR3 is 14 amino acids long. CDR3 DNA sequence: TGTGCCAGCAGCTTTGGGACAGATAATCAGCCCCAGCATTTT. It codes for CASSFGTDNQPQHF.

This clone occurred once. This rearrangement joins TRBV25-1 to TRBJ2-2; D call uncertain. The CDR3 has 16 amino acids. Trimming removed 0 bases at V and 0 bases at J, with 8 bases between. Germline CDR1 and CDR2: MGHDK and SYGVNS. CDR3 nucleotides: TGTGCCAGCAGTGAATACCGGAGCCCGAACACCGGGGAGCTGTTTTTT. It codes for CASSEYRSPNTGELFF. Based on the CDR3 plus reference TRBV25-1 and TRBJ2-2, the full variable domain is EADIYQTPRYLVIGTGKKITLECSQTMGHDKMYWYQQDPGMELHLIHYSYGVNSTEKGDLSSESTVSRIRTEHFPLTLESARPSHTSQYLCASSEYRSPNTGELFFGEGSRLTVL.

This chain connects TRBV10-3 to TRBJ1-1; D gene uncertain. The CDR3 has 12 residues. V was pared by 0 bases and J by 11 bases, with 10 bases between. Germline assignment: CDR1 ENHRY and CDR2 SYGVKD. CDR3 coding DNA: TGTGCCATCAGTGAGTCGACCGGGGAGGCTTTCTTT. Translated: CAISESTGEAFF.

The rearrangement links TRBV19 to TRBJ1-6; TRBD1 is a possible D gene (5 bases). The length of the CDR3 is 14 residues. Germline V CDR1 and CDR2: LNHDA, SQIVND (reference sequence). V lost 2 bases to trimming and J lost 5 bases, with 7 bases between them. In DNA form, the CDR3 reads TGTGCCAGTAGTATAACCAGGGATAATTCACCCCTCCACTTT. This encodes CASSITRDNSPLHF.

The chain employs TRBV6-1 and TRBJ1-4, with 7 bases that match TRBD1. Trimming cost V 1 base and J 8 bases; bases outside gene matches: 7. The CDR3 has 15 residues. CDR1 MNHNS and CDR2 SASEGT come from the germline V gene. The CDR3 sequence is CASSEERGPGEKLFF. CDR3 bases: TGTGCCAGCAGTGAAGAGAGGGGGCCGGGGGAAAAACTGTTTTTT.

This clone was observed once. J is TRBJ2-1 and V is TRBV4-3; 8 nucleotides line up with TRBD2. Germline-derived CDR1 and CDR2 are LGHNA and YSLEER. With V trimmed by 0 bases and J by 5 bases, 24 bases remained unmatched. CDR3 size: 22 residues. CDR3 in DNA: TGCGCCAGCAGCCAAGATCGGGGGGGTTCTTTGACCGGGGGCTCGACCAACAATGAGCAGTTCTTC. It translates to CASSQDRGGSLTGGSTNNEQFF.

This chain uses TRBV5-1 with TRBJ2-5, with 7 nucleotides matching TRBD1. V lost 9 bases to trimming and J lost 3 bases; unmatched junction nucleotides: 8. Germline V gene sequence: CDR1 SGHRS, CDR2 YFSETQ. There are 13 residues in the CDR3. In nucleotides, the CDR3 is TGCGCCACCTCAACAGGGGATGAAGAGACCCAGTACTTC. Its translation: CATSTGDEETQYF.

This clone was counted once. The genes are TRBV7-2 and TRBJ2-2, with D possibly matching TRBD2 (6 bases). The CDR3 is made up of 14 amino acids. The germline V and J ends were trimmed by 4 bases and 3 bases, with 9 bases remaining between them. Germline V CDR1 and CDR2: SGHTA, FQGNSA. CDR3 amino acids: CASSSRLDTGELFF. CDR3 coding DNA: TGTGCCAGCAGCTCTCGACTAGACACCGGGGAGCTGTTTTTT.

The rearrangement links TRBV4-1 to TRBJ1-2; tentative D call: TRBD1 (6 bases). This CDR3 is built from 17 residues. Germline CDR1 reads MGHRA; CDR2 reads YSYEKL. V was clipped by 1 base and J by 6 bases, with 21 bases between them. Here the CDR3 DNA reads TGCGCCAGCAGCCAAGGGGGGCAGGGAAAAAGCGTCCATGGCTACACCTTC. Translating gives CASSQGGQGKSVHGYTF.

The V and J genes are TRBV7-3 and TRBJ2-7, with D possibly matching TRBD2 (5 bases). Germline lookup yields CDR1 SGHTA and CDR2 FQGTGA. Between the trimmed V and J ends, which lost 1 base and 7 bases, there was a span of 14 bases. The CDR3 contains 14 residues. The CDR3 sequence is CASSLSWGVGEQYF. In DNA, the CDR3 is TGTGCCAGCAGCTTAAGTTGGGGAGTGGGGGAGCAGTACTTC.

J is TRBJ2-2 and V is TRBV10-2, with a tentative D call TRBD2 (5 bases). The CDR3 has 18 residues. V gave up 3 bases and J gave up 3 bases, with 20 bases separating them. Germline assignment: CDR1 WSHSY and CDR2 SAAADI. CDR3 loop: CASSELLLGGVDTGELFF. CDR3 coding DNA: TGCGCCAGCAGTGAACTGCTACTAGGAGGCGTCGACACCGGGGAGCTGTTTTTT.

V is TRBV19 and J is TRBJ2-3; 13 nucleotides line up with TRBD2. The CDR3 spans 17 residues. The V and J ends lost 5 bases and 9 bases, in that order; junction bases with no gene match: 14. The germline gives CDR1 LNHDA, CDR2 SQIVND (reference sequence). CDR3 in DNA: TGTGCCAGTAGTCCCCCCCTTGGACTAGCGGGGGTTGGAACGCAGTATTTT. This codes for CASSPPLGLAGVGTQYF. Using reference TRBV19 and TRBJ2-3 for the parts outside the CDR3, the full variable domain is DGGITQSPKYLFRKEGQNVTLSCEQNLNHDAMYWYRQDPGQGLRLIYYSQIVNDFQKGDIAEGYSVSREKKESFPLTVTSAQKNPTAFYLCASSPPLGLAGVGTQYFGPGTRLTVL.

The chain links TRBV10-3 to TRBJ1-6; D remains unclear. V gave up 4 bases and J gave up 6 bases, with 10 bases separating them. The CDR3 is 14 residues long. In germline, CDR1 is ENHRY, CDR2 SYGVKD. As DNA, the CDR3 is TGTGCCATCAGTGCGGGGAGCCTTAATTCACCCCTCCACTTT. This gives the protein CAISAGSLNSPLHF.

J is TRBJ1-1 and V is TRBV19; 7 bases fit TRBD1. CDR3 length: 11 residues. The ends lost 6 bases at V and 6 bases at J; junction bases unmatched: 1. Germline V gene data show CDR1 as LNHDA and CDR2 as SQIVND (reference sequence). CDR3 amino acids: CASSDRAEAFF. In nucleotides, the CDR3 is TGTGCCAGTAGCGACAGGGCTGAAGCTTTCTTT.

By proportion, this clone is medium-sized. In DNA form, the CDR3 reads TGTGCCAGCAGCGTCTTACAGTATGGCTACACCTTC. Amino acid sequence: CASSVLQYGYTF. V is TRBV7-9 and J is TRBJ1-2; no clear D. CDR3 size: 12 residues. CDR1 is SEHNR, CDR2 FQNEAQ, per germline (reference sequence). The V end lost 5 bases, the J end lost 5 bases, and 9 bases lay between the germline ends.

For the CDR3, the DNA is TGTGCCAGCAGCTTGGGGGGGCTAGCGGGGTACACAGATACGCAGTATTTT. Its translation: CASSLGGLAGYTDTQYF. The rearrangement links TRBV5-6 to TRBJ2-3, with 9 bases identical to TRBD2. The germline CDR1 and CDR2 sequences are SGHDT and YYEEEE. The junction had 7 bases not matched to a gene; V was cut back by 0 bases and J by 2 bases. The length of the CDR3 is 17 residues.

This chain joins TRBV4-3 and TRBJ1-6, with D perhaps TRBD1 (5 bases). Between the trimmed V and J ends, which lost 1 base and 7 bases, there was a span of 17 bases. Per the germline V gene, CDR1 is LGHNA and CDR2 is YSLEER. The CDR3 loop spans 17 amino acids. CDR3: CASSQVGTQARNSPLHF. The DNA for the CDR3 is TGCGCCAGCAGCCAAGTCGGGACTCAAGCGAGGAATTCACCCCTCCACTTT.

Here the CDR3 DNA reads TGCGCCAGCAGCCAAGACAGGTCTAACTATGGCTACACCTTC. It specifies CASSQDRSNYGYTF. V usage is TRBV4-1 and J usage is TRBJ1-2; D gene unclear. CDR1 is MGHRA and CDR2 is YSYEKL in the germline V gene. Trimming pared 0 bases from V and 0 bases from J, leaving 5 bases between. The CDR3 covers 14 residues.

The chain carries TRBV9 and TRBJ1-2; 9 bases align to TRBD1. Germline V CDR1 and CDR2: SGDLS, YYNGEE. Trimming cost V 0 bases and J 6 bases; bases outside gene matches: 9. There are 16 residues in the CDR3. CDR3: CASSVVGTGPGDGYTF. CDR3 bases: TGTGCCAGCAGCGTAGTGGGGACAGGGCCGGGAGATGGCTACACCTTC.

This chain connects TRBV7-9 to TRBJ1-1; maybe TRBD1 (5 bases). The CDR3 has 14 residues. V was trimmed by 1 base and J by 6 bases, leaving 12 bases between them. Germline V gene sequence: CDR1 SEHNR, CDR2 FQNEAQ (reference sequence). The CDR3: CASSLVGDRAEAFF. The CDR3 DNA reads TGTGCCAGCAGCTTAGTTGGCGACAGAGCTGAAGCTTTCTTT.

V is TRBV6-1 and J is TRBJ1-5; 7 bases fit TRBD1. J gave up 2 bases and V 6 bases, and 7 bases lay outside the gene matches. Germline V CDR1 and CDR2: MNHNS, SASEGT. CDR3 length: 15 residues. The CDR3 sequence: CASRTDRAGNQPQHF. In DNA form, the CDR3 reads TGTGCCAGCAGAACCGACAGGGCGGGCAATCAGCCCCAGCATTTT.

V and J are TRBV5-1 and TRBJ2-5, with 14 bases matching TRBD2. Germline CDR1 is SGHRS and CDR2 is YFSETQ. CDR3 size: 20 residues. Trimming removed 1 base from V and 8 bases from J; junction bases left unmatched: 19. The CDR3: CASSLRRQRGLAGDLVTQYF. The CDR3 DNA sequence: TGCGCCAGCAGCTTGAGGAGGCAGCGGGGACTAGCGGGGGATCTGGTTACCCAGTACTTC.

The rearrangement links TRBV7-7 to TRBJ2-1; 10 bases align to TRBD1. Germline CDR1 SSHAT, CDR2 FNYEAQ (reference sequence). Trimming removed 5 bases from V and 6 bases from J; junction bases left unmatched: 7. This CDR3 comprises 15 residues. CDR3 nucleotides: TGTGCCAGCAGCCCAGGGACAGGGGAATTCAATGAGCAGTTCTTC. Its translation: CASSPGTGEFNEQFF.

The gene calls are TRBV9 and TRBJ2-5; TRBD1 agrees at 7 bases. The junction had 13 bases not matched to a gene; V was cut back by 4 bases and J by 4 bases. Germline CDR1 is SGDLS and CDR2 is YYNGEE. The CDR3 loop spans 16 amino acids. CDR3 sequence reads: CASSPGDREEVETQYF. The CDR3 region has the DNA TGTGCCAGCAGCCCCGGAGACAGGGAAGAGGTAGAGACCCAGTACTTC.

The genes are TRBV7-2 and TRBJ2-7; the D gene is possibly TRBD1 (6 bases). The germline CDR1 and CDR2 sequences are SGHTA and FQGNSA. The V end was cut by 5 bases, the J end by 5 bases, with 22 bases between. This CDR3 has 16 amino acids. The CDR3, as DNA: TGTGCCAGCAGCCGCCACCTAGACAGGTATCGGCACGAGCAGTACTTC. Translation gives CASSRHLDRYRHEQYF.

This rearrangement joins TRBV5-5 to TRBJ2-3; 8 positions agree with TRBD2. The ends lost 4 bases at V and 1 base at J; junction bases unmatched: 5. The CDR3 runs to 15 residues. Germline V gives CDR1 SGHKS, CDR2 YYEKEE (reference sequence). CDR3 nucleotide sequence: TGTGCCAGCAGCCTTAGCGGGGAGGGCACAGATACGCAGTATTTT. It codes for CASSLSGEGTDTQYF.

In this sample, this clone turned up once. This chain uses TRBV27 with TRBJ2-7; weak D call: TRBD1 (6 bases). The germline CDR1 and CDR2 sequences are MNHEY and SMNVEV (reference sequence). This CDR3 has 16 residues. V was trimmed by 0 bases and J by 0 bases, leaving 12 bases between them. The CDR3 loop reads CASSLSTGTLSYEQYF. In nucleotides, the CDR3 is TGTGCCAGCAGTTTATCAACAGGGACCCTCTCCTACGAGCAGTACTTC.

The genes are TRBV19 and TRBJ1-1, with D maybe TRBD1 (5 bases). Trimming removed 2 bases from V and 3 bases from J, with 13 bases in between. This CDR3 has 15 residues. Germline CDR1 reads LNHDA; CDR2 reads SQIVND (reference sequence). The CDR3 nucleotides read TGTGCCAGTAGTATAACGGTCCAGGGCCACACTGAAGCTTTCTTT. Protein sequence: CASSITVQGHTEAFF.

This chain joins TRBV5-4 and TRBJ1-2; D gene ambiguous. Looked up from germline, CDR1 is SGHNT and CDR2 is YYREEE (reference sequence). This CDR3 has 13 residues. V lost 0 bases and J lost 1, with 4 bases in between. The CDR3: CASSLEHNYGYTF. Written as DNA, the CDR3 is TGTGCCAGCAGCTTGGAGCATAACTATGGCTACACCTTC.